The 28 T cell receptor beta chains below come from one sample, sequenced in a study of cytomegalovirus exposure and HLA in healthy donors. It was with 60 Vbeta and 13 Jbeta primers that the PCR ran. Here immunoSEQ multiplex PCR was the method, and the copy in TCRdb shows in-frame clones only, minus some. The profile covers 95,000 to 150,000 clones, with over 75% appearing a single time and about 2% taken by the ten largest. The sample was PBMCs. These receptors all stem from a man aged 30 to 45 in good health and CMV-seronegative.

V gene TRBV28 combines with J gene TRBJ1-5, with 9 bases that match TRBD1. The CDR3 contains 16 residues. The germline CDR1 and CDR2 sequences are MDHEN and SYDVKM. With V trimmed by 2 bases and J by 5 bases, 7 bases remained unmatched. This CDR3 reads CASSLPGTGWDQPQHF. The DNA for the CDR3 is TGTGCCAGCAGTTTACCTGGGACAGGGTGGGATCAGCCCCAGCATTTT. The variable domain in full, with the rest retrieved from reference TRBV28 and TRBJ1-5, is DVKVTQSSRYLVKRTGEKVFLECVQDMDHENMFWYRQDPGLGLRLIYFSYDVKMKEKGDIPEGYSVSREKKERFSLILESASTNQTSMYLCASSLPGTGWDQPQHFGDGTRLSIL.

The J gene is TRBJ2-5, the V gene TRBV7-6; perhaps TRBD1 as D (6 bases). The V gene lost 3 bases and the J gene lost 7 bases, with 9 bases spanning the gap. Germline-derived CDR1 and CDR2 are SGHVS and FNYEAQ. This CDR3 spans 12 amino acids. CDR3: CASSFRGGTQYF. In DNA, the CDR3 is TGTGCCAGCAGCTTTCGAGGGGGGACCCAGTACTTC.

The chain carries TRBV5-1 and TRBJ2-7, with 9 bases that match TRBD1. The germline V gene has CDR1 SGHRS and CDR2 YFSETQ. This CDR3 region has 17 residues. The V gene end was trimmed by 0 bases and the J gene end by 2 bases; junction bases not matched to a gene: 9. The CDR3, as DNA: TGCGCCAGCAGCTTGGCCGCCAGGACAGGGGCGGCCTACGAGCAGTACTTC. Encoded protein: CASSLAARTGAAYEQYF.

To note about this clone: Different DNA sequences within this sample yield the same CDR3. The rearrangement uses TRBV19 and TRBJ1-4; no clear D. CDR1 LNHDA and CDR2 SQIVND come from the germline V gene (reference sequence). The V and J ends lost 3 bases and 0 bases respectively, with 5 bases between them. This CDR3 region has 14 residues. The CDR3 region has the DNA TGTGCCAGTAGTATTTCTGCAACTAATGAAAAACTGTTTTTT. Translation: CASSISATNEKLFF.

This clone turned up a few times. The rearrangement links TRBV9 to TRBJ1-2; TRBD1 might be the D (5 bases). Germline CDR1 is SGDLS and CDR2 is YYNGEE. Trimming removed 2 bases from V and 2 bases from J, with 7 bases in between. The CDR3 totals 13 residues. Written as DNA, the CDR3 is TGTGCCAGCAGCGTTAGGGGAAACTATGGCTACACCTTC. This sequence encodes CASSVRGNYGYTF. The variable domain in full, completed from reference TRBV9 and TRBJ1-2, reads DSGVTQTPKHLITATGQRVTLRCSPRSGDLSVYWYQQSLDQGLQFLIQYYNGEERAKGNILERFSAQQFPDLHSELNLSSLELGDSALYFCASSVRGNYGYTFGSGTRLTVV.

The CDR3 coding sequence is TGTGCCTGGCTCGACAGGGGCGCCTACGAGCAGTACTTC. It codes for CAWLDRGAYEQYF. The chain links TRBV30 to TRBJ2-7; 8 bases are shared with TRBD1. J was trimmed by 2 bases and V by 5 bases; bases with no gene match: 5. CDR1 and CDR2 from the germline V gene are GTSNPN and SVGIG (reference sequence). The CDR3 runs 13 residues.

This chain joins TRBV11-2 and TRBJ2-7; 11 bases map to TRBD2. The CDR3 contains 14 residues. Trimming removed 5 bases from V and 4 bases from J; junction bases left unmatched: 4. Germline V lookup: CDR1 SGHAT, CDR2 FQNNGV. The DNA of the CDR3 is TGTGCCAGCAGCCAGACTAGCGGGGCTTACGAGCAGTACTTC. This encodes CASSQTSGAYEQYF.

The sample holds a few counts of this clone. One end of the junction is discordant with germline, which a read error may explain. This chain connects TRBV5-6 to TRBJ2-7; tentative D call: TRBD1 (6 bases). Germline loops: CDR1 SGHDT, CDR2 YYEEEE. The CDR3 runs to 16 residues. DNA of the CDR3: TGTGCCAGCAGCTTGCCCCAAGCAGGGGACCCCTACGGGCAGTACTTC. This sequence encodes CASSLPQAGDPYGQYF.

CDR3 DNA: TGTGCCAGCAGCGTAGGCCCGGAGGGCACTGAAGCTTTCTTT. This gives the protein CASSVGPEGTEAFF. The chain employs TRBV9 and TRBJ1-1; D uncertain. V was pared by 0 bases and J by 4 bases, with 10 bases between. CDR1 and CDR2 (germline): SGDLS, YYNGEE. The CDR3 loop spans 14 amino acids.

V gene TRBV4-3 combines with J gene TRBJ2-5, with 8 bases fitting TRBD2. Germline V CDR1 and CDR2: LGHNA, YSLEER. Germline trimming cut 1 base from V and 1 base from J; bases unmatched to any gene: 2. The CDR3 has 15 amino acids. The CDR3 region has the DNA TGCGCCAGCAGCCAAGGGGCGGGGGGCCAAGAGACCCAGTACTTC. It specifies CASSQGAGGQETQYF.

About this clone: Its ends do not fully match the called genes, so a read error is possible. The V gene is TRBV7-2, the J gene TRBJ2-7; a weak D match, TRBD1 (7 bases). CDR3 length: 14 residues. Germline V gives CDR1 SGHTA, CDR2 FQGNSA. The CDR3 region has the DNA TGTGCCAGCAGCGTGACAGGGACTGGCTACCAGCAGTACTTC. Translated, it gives CASSVTGTGYQQYF.

The chain carries TRBV7-9 and TRBJ1-3; 7 bases agree with TRBD1. V lost 4 bases, J lost 0 bases, and 3 bases stayed unmatched. CDR1 and CDR2 (germline): SEHNR, FQNEAQ (reference sequence). This CDR3 spans 15 amino acids. CDR3 coding DNA: TGTGCCAGCAGCTACAGGGGAAGCTCTGGAAACACCATATATTTT. Translation gives CASSYRGSSGNTIYF.

CDR3 sequence reads: CASSVGSFGDEQYF. DNA of the CDR3: TGTGCCAGCAGCGTAGGAAGCTTCGGGGACGAGCAGTACTTC. The chain uses TRBV9 and TRBJ2-7, with a tentative D call TRBD2 (5 bases). V lost 0 bases and J lost 5, with 12 bases in between. The CDR3 is made up of 14 amino acids. Germline CDR1 and CDR2: SGDLS and YYNGEE.

The chain carries TRBV5-6 and TRBJ2-4; D is undetermined. Trimming took 2 bases from V and 0 from J, leaving 9 bases between them. The CDR3 contains 15 residues. CDR1 is SGHDT, CDR2 YYEEEE, per germline. CDR3 coding DNA: TGTGCCAGCAGCTTTACAGCTCTAGCCAAAAACATTCAGTACTTC. Protein product: CASSFTALAKNIQYF.

This clone was counted between two and nine times. The chain uses TRBV27 and TRBJ2-5; D might be TRBD1 (5 bases). Germline lookup yields CDR1 MNHEY and CDR2 SMNVEV (reference sequence). The CDR3 spans 15 residues. Trimming pared 6 bases from V and 2 bases from J, leaving 16 bases between. The CDR3 loop is CASSPRLGAQETQYF. The CDR3 DNA reads TGTGCCAGCAGCCCCCGGTTAGGGGCTCAAGAGACCCAGTACTTC.

The CDR3 spells CASSSSLNRGDNSPLHF. DNA for the CDR3: TGTGCCAGCAGCTCGAGCCTGAACAGGGGCGATAATTCACCCCTCCACTTT. The chain has TRBV5-6 and TRBJ1-6; 7 positions match TRBD1. CDR3 length: 17 residues. Germline loops: CDR1 SGHDT, CDR2 YYEEEE. With V trimmed by 3 bases and J by 5 bases, 11 bases remained unmatched. The full variable domain, completed using reference TRBV5-6 and TRBJ1-6, is DAGVTQSPTHLIKTRGQQVTLRCSPKSGHDTVSWYQQALGQGPQFIFQYYEEEERQRGNFPDRFSGHQFPNYSSELNVNALLLGDSALYLCASSSSLNRGDNSPLHFGNGTRLTVT.

The chain joins TRBV2 to TRBJ2-1, with 7 nucleotides matching TRBD2. Looked up from germline, CDR1 is SNHLY and CDR2 is FYNNEI. The CDR3 has 13 residues. Trimming cost V 11 bases and J 10 bases; bases outside gene matches: 14. The CDR3 DNA reads TGTGCCTTAGACGGGGCGGGGGACGGAGAGCAGTTCTTC. The encoded protein is CALDGAGDGEQFF. Variable domain in full (rest from reference TRBV2 and TRBJ2-1): EPEVTQTPSHQVTQMGQEVILRCVPISNHLYFYWYRQILGQKVEFLVSFYNNEISEKSEIFDDQFSVERPDGSNFTLKIRSTKLEDSAMYFCALDGAGDGEQFFGPGTRLTVL.

This clone was picked up one time. This chain links TRBV19 with TRBJ1-1; TRBD1 agrees at 7 bases. CDR1 and CDR2 (germline): LNHDA, SQIVND (reference sequence). CDR3 length equals 16 residues. V lost 8 bases to trimming and J lost 1 base; unmatched junction nucleotides: 13. Here the CDR3 reads CASWPLDRPRNTEAFF. The CDR3 nucleotides are TGTGCCAGTTGGCCCCTGGACAGGCCGAGGAACACTGAAGCTTTCTTT.

The chain couples TRBV19 to TRBJ1-1; the D is unclear. V was shortened by 2 bases and J by 1 base, with 2 bases between the two germline ends. Germline V gene sequence: CDR1 LNHDA, CDR2 SQIVND (reference sequence). CDR3 length: 12 residues. CDR3 bases: TGTGCCAGTAGTATACAGAACACTGAAGCTTTCTTT. It encodes CASSIQNTEAFF.

The rearrangement uses TRBV28 and TRBJ1-5; the D is unclear. The ends were cut back, 6 bases at V and 4 bases at J, with 13 bases in the middle. CDR1 and CDR2 (germline): MDHEN, SYDVKM. CDR3 length equals 14 residues. CDR3 DNA: TGTGCCAGCAGGACGACCGGGGATAATCAGCCCCAGCATTTT. Translated: CASRTTGDNQPQHF. The entire variable domain, with the rest obtained from reference TRBV28 and TRBJ1-5, is as follows: DVKVTQSSRYLVKRTGEKVFLECVQDMDHENMFWYRQDPGLGLRLIYFSYDVKMKEKGDIPEGYSVSREKKERFSLILESASTNQTSMYLCASRTTGDNQPQHFGDGTRLSIL.

This chain uses TRBV11-2 with TRBJ1-1; 9 nucleotides align to TRBD1. The length of the CDR3 is 14 residues. The germline gives CDR1 SGHAT, CDR2 FQNNGV. V lost 6 bases, J lost 5 bases, and 7 bases stayed unmatched. CDR3 amino acids: CASRDRGKGTEAFF. CDR3 nucleotides: TGTGCCAGCAGGGACAGGGGTAAGGGTACTGAAGCTTTCTTT.

The rearrangement joins TRBV10-2 to TRBJ1-2, with D possibly TRBD1 on 6 matching bases. Germline CDR1 and CDR2: WSHSY and SAAADI. Trimming stripped 5 bases from V and 5 bases from J, with 12 bases between. This CDR3 has 13 amino acids. The CDR3 sequence: CASSTGLGYGYTF. DNA of the CDR3: TGCGCCAGCAGTACAGGGTTGGGATATGGCTACACCTTC.

This chain uses TRBV5-1 with TRBJ2-7, with D tentatively TRBD2 (6 bases). V shed 0 bases and J shed 4 bases, with 14 bases lying between them. Germline values: CDR1 SGHRS, CDR2 YFSETQ. The CDR3 totals 15 residues. This CDR3 is CASSLVGGGRYEQYF. The CDR3 DNA is TGCGCCAGCAGCTTGGTAGGTGGGGGGAGGTACGAGCAGTACTTC. Using reference TRBV5-1 and TRBJ2-7 for the parts outside the CDR3, the full variable domain is KAGVTQTPRYLIKTRGQQVTLSCSPISGHRSVSWYQQTPGQGLQFLFEYFSETQRNKGNFPGRFSGRQFSNSRSEMNVSTLELGDSALYLCASSLVGGGRYEQYFGPGTRLTVT.

This chain uses TRBV7-7 with TRBJ2-3; 8 nucleotides agree with TRBD2. The germline gives CDR1 SSHAT, CDR2 FNYEAQ (reference sequence). The CDR3 extends over 15 amino acids. Trimming removed 1 base from V and 4 bases from J; junction bases left unmatched: 4. The DNA of the CDR3 is TGTGCCAGCAGCTTAGACGGGGGGGCCGCAGATACGCAGTATTTT. This encodes CASSLDGGAADTQYF.

The DNA of the CDR3 is TGTGCCTGGAGTGTCGGGGCAGGGGGAGAAAAACTGTTTTTT. It codes for CAWSVGAGGEKLFF. The gene calls are TRBV30 and TRBJ1-4; TRBD1 agrees at 7 bases. V was clipped by 0 bases and J by 8 bases; unmatched bases: 6. The CDR3 has 14 amino acids. Germline V gene data show CDR1 as GTSNPN and CDR2 as SVGIG (reference sequence).

This clone was counted between two and nine times. The chain is built from TRBV29-1 and TRBJ1-2; TRBD1 aligns across 10 bases. This CDR3 has 17 residues. Germline-derived CDR1 and CDR2 are SQVTM and ANQGSEA. V gave up 1 base and J gave up 6 bases; unmatched junction bases: 14. The DNA for the CDR3 is TGCAGCGTTGAAGGGGCCGGGACAGGGGAGCTATCGAATGGCTACACCTTC. This encodes CSVEGAGTGELSNGYTF. The complete variable domain, with remaining parts taken from reference TRBV29-1 and TRBJ1-2, reads SAVISQKPSRDICQRGTSLTIQCQVDSQVTMMFWYRQQPGQSLTLIATANQGSEATYESGFVIDKFPISRPNLTFSTLTVSNMSPEDSSIYLCSVEGAGTGELSNGYTFGSGTRLTVV.

The V and J genes are TRBV7-9 and TRBJ2-3; 9 nucleotides align to TRBD1. Germline V gene sequence: CDR1 SEHNR, CDR2 FQNEAQ (reference sequence). Germline trimming cut 3 bases from V and 3 bases from J; bases unmatched to any gene: 7. The CDR3 is 16 amino acids. The CDR3 here is CASSFDIQGATDTQYF. The CDR3 DNA reads as TGTGCCAGCAGCTTTGATATACAGGGGGCAACAGATACGCAGTATTTT.

This clone has just one count. The gene calls are TRBV7-6 and TRBJ1-1; the D is unclear. Trimming took off 0 bases at V and 2 bases at J, with 4 bases between the two ends. CDR3 size: 13 residues. CDR1 SGHVS and CDR2 FNYEAQ come from the germline V gene. CDR3 sequence (DNA): TGTGCCAGCAGCTTAGCACAAAACACTGAAGCTTTCTTT. Its translation: CASSLAQNTEAFF.